Listed below are T cell receptor beta chains from one sample, sequenced in a study of blood T cell repertoires in COVID-19. Assay used: immunoSEQ multiplex PCR; TCRdb lists only in-frame clones, some missing. The data show under 300,000 clones, around 87% seen once. The sample comprised PBMCs or T cells enriched from blood (not recorded which). The source of these receptors is a woman in her forties or fifties who had recovered from COVID-19. CDR3s include the opening cysteine and the closing phenylalanine or tryptophan. D genes are given only for firm matches.

d_call	v_call	j_call	cdr3_nt	cdr3_aa
NA	TRBV9	TRBJ2-5	TGTGCCAGCAGCGTAGGTGGGACTCGCGGAGAGACCCAGTACTTC	CASSVGGTRGETQYF
TRBD1	TRBV7-9	TRBJ2-1	TGTGCCGGGCGAGGGGACAGGGTCTTAAATGAGCAGTTCTTC	CAGRGDRVLNEQFF
NA	TRBV7-9	TRBJ2-7	TGTGCCAGCAGCACAAGTTACGAGCAGTACTTC	CASSTSYEQYF
NA	TRBV6-4	TRBJ1-5	TGTGCCAGCAGTTCAGCCCGGGGTCAGCCCCAGCATTTT	CASSSARGQPQHF
TRBD2	TRBV6-6	TRBJ2-1	TGTGCCAGCAGTCCTCTCCCCACCGGACTAGCGGGATACAATGAGCAGTTCTTC	CASSPLPTGLAGYNEQFF
TRBD2	TRBV4-1	TRBJ2-7	TGCGCCAGCAGCCAACTGGGACTAGCGGCCTCCTACGAGCAGTACTTC	CASSQLGLAASYEQYF
TRBD2	TRBV2	TRBJ2-1	TGTGCCAGCAGTGAAACTAGCGGGAGCCGTGGGAACAATGAGCAGTTCTTC	CASSETSGSRGNNEQFF
NA	TRBV28	TRBJ2-5	TGTGCCAGCGGTAGCCAAGAGACCCAGTACTTC	CASGSQETQYF
TRBD1	TRBV28	TRBJ2-7	TGTGCCAGCAAAGGGGGCGGTGGCAGAACCTACGAGCAGTACTTC	CASKGGGGRTYEQYF
TRBD1	TRBV7-9	TRBJ1-2	TGTGCCAGCAGCCTCGGGACAGGGGGTCGCTACACCTTC	CASSLGTGGRYTF